The clone carrying this T cell receptor (beta chain) was observed a few times. Antigen unknown. Trimming removed 0 bases from V and 8 bases from J, with 14 bases in between. Germline V lookup: CDR1 SGHVS, CDR2 FQNEAQ. The CDR3 sequence is 15 residues long. This sample is part of a study of response to subunit inactivated influenza vaccine. TCRdb passed the RT-PCR reads through MiXCR, listing each CDR3 protein once. The data hold hundreds of thousands of distinct CDR3 sequences, with approximately 14% observed a single time. Whole-study results and caveats: The authors put forward the suggestion that each seasonal influenza vaccination may bring in only a limited number of new T cells.

The sequence was obtained from a man in his fifties who received an inactivated influenza vaccine. The J gene is TRBJ2-1, the V gene TRBV7-8, with D tentatively TRBD2 (6 bases). The sample in question was PBMCs from blood, obtained about 12 days after vaccination. CDR3 protein: CASSLALVGGHEQFF. CDR3 DNA: TGTGCCAGCAGCTTAGCGCTGGTGGGGGGACATGAGCAGTTCTTC.